Below are 11 T cell receptor beta chains sequenced from a single sample in a study of CD8 T cells in ankylosing spondylitis. General study results and limits: There was a TCR beta motif, made of fewer than 10 highly homologous variants, that appeared characteristic of ankylosing spondylitis blood.

These receptors have no identified antigens. Using its own MiXCR run on the 5' RACE reads, TCRdb lists one record per CDR3 protein. The data show hundreds of thousands of distinct CDR3 sequences, about 13% seen once. The sequencing input was blood, either unsorted or a sorted T cell fraction (not recorded which). The receptors were gathered from a male donor with ankylosing spondylitis.

This clonotype occurred a few times. This chain links TRBV11-1 with TRBJ2-3, with D perhaps TRBD2 (6 bases). From germline, CDR1 is SGHAT and CDR2 FQDESV (reference sequence). V gave up 5 bases and J gave up 8 bases, with 23 bases separating them. The length of the CDR3 is 16 residues. As DNA, the CDR3 is TGTGCCAGCAGCGCGCCCTGGACGGGGGAGTCGGGTACGCAGTATTTT. Residues: CASSAPWTGESGTQYF.

This clonotype was recorded a few times. The CDR3 sequence is CATSRGPPSTDTQYF. CDR3 coding DNA: TGTGCCACCAGCAGGGGACCACCTAGCACAGATACGCAGTATTTT. V gene TRBV15 combines with J gene TRBJ2-3, with D perhaps assigned TRBD1 or TRBD2 (5 bases each). The CDR3 consists of 15 residues. Germline V gene lookup returns CDR1 LNHNV and CDR2 YYDKDF (reference sequence). The germline V and J ends were trimmed by 3 bases and 0 bases, with 10 bases remaining between them. The complete variable domain, with remaining parts taken from reference TRBV15 and TRBJ2-3, reads DAMVIQNPRYQVTQFGKPVTLSCSQTLNHNVMYWYQQKSSQAPKLLFHYYDKDFNNEADTPDNFQSRRPNTSFCFLDIRSPGLGDTAMYLCATSRGPPSTDTQYFGPGTRLTVL.

This clonotype was observed a few times. The rearrangement links TRBV20-1 to TRBJ2-4; 11 nucleotides match TRBD2. This CDR3 is built from 16 residues. The V segment lost 0 bases and the J segment 10 bases; nucleotides outside the gene matches: 11. CDR1 and CDR2 from the germline V gene are DFQATT and SNEGSKA (reference sequence). The CDR3 region has the DNA TGCAGTGCTAGAGACCCATTGACTAGCGGGAAGAAAATTCAGTACTTC. Residues: CSARDPLTSGKKIQYF.

This clonotype was picked up a small number of times. DNA of the CDR3: TGCGCCAGCAGCCTACAACCCGGGACACGGGAAATTAATGAAAAACTGTTTTTT. It encodes CASSLQPGTREINEKLFF. The chain links TRBV5-1 to TRBJ1-4, with a weak D call TRBD1 (6 bases). CDR1 is SGHRS and CDR2 is YFSETQ in the germline V gene. This CDR3 contains 18 residues. V gave up 4 bases and J gave up 4 bases, with 23 bases separating them.

The chain joins TRBV7-9 to TRBJ2-7; D is tentatively TRBD1 or TRBD2 (5 bases each). V lost 2 bases and J lost 5, with 16 bases in between. Germline V gives CDR1 SEHNR, CDR2 FQNEAQ (reference sequence). This CDR3 spans 15 amino acids. CDR3 in DNA: TGTGCCAGCAGCTTAATGGGGACGGCCTTCGACGAGCAGTACTTC. Protein sequence: CASSLMGTAFDEQYF.

The chain uses TRBV11-2 and TRBJ1-1, with 8 bases lining up with TRBD1. Losses at the gene ends were 5 bases for V and 2 bases for J; bases not matched to a gene: 10. Germline V CDR1 and CDR2: SGHAT, FQNNGV. This CDR3 is built from 16 residues. The CDR3 spells CASSVRTGFGNTEAFF. The CDR3 coding sequence is TGTGCCAGCAGCGTAAGGACAGGGTTCGGAAACACTGAAGCTTTCTTT.

This clonotype was recorded a few times. The chain uses TRBV12-3 or TRBV12-4 and TRBJ2-1; maybe TRBD2 (6 bases). V was clipped by 7 bases and J by 8 bases, with 15 bases between them. This CDR3 is 13 amino acids long. CDR3 sequence (DNA): TGTGCCAGCACCGGACCGGGGGTAGATGAGCAGTTCTTC. Its protein product is CASTGPGVDEQFF.

The genes are TRBV5-4 and TRBJ2-2; 8 bases match TRBD1. The CDR3 has 15 residues. The ends lost 7 bases at V and 3 bases at J; junction bases unmatched: 8. Germline V gives CDR1 SGHNT, CDR2 YYREEE (reference sequence). In nucleotides, the CDR3 is TGTGCCAGCTTCAGGGGGCGACGGGACACCGGGGAGCTGTTTTTT. As protein: CASFRGRRDTGELFF.

The V and J genes are TRBV3-1 and TRBJ2-3, with TRBD2 as a possible D gene (7 bases). The CDR3 runs to 17 residues. Trimming left V 4 bases short and J 1 base short, with 18 bases between. CDR1 LGHDT and CDR2 YNNKEL come from the germline V gene (reference sequence). The CDR3 protein is CASSPPSGGRGTDTQYF. The DNA for the CDR3 is TGTGCCAGCAGCCCACCCTCCGGGGGGCGGGGCACAGATACGCAGTATTTT.

This clonotype appeared a few times. This chain joins TRBV20-1 and TRBJ2-5, with TRBD2 matching over 9 bases. Germline V gene sequence: CDR1 DFQATT, CDR2 SNEGSKA (reference sequence). There are 15 residues in the CDR3. V lost 6 bases and J lost 5; bases outside the gene matches: 13. The CDR3 region is CSAKKVGSGRETQYF. The CDR3 DNA reads TGCAGTGCGAAGAAAGTGGGAAGCGGGAGGGAGACCCAGTACTTC.

This clonotype was seen a handful of times. V and J are TRBV24-1 and TRBJ2-1, with no clear D. The ends were cut back, 2 bases at V and 4 bases at J, with 11 bases in the middle. There are 15 residues in the CDR3. From germline, CDR1 is KGHDR and CDR2 SFDVKD. In nucleotides, the CDR3 is TGTGCCACCAGTGATTCCTGGACGGAGTACAATGAGCAGTTCTTC. This codes for CATSDSWTEYNEQFF.